Reported below is one T cell receptor (beta chain). This entry comes from a study of CD8 T cells in Susac syndrome. With random hexamers, reverse transcription was performed on about 0.5 to 1 ug of RNA. One entry per CDR3 protein, called by TCRdb with MiXCR from the immunoSEQ multiplex PCR reads. The data contain about 150,000 distinct CDR3 sequences, 90% to 96% of them singletons. There are 12 residues in the CDR3. Deletions cut 8 bases from V and 9 bases from J, with 14 bases between. The rearrangement uses TRBV12-3 or TRBV12-4 and TRBJ2-1, with a tentative D call TRBD2 (5 bases). This sequence originates from a human donor with Susac syndrome. The sample comprised CD4+ T cells from PBMCs. Here the CDR3 DNA reads TGTGCCAGCGGACGTGAGGGCCCTGAGCAGTTCTTC. Translated, it gives CASGREGPEQFF.